Sequencing of this TCR beta chain was carried out in a study of CD4 and CD8 cells across lung adenocarcinoma regions (dated by TCRdb to the late 2010s). Regarding the complete study: To look at intratumor heterogeneity in the T cell receptor repertoire, the study compared tumor centers against tumor margins.

The library came from PCR. The instrument given in TCRdb is HiSeq X Ten. TCRdb applied fastp at Q25 and MiXCR to the public reads, then kept only in-frame beta chains. Every entry covers one CDR3 protein and lists the most common genes and DNA from its rows. Within this sample are 7,000 to 8,500 distinct CDR3 sequences, with roughly 54% of them counted one time only. The top ten clones comprise about 22% of the sample. Notes on this clonotype: What antigen it recognizes has not been identified. No much larger clonotype is one base removed from it; base qualities were not supplied.

Donors were patients with localized lung adenocarcinoma, a subtype of non-small cell lung cancer. The samples were taken from the centers of localized lung adenocarcinomas. For TCR repertoire analysis, CD4+ T cells from tumor tissue were profiled separately from CD8+ T cells. V is shortened by 1 base, J by 9 bases, and the region joining them spans 13 bases. The CDR3, cysteine through phenylalanine, is 15 amino acids long. Just CDR3 DNA is preserved here, 45 bases in frame from base 1. The germline V gene sets CDR1 to SGHVS and CDR2 to FNYEAQ. This clonotype was sampled from a female donor with lung adenocarcinoma. The CD4 and CD8 labels of this study may be unreliable. The sequence is built from TRBV7-6 and TRBJ1-6, with the D gene uncertain. Sequenced material: CD4+ T cells from the center of a lung tumor. Per the publication, the cell subset or site label means: tumor center region. The CDR3 protein sequence reads: CASSLGVGPGSPLHF. The sequenced DNA: TGTGCCAGCAGCTTAGGAGTAGGGCCGGGTTCACCCCTCCACTTT.